The 18 T cell receptor beta chains reported below all come from one sample, sequenced in a study of T cells in Graves' hyperthyroidism and ophthalmopathy. Amplification yielded TCR beta CDR3 regions, with RNA transcripts as the source. HTBI primers were used for first-round RT-PCR of the TCR CDR3. From the multiplex PCR reads, TCRdb called clonotypes with MiXCR, one entry per CDR3 protein. The table shows 250,000 or so distinct CDR3 sequences, with approximately 16% occurring only once. Sequencing used blood. All receptors derive from a woman between 50 and 59 years old with Graves' hyperthyroidism that later progressed to Graves' ophthalmopathy.

This sequence joins TRBV5-6 and TRBJ2-2; 9 bases map to TRBD1. V gave up 0 bases and J gave up 4 bases; unmatched junction bases: 4. CDR3 length equals 16 residues. Germline lookup yields CDR1 SGHDT and CDR2 YYEEEE. The CDR3, as DNA: TGTGCCAGCAGCTTGGCGATGACAGGGGGCACCGGGGAGCTGTTTTTT. Protein product: CASSLAMTGGTGELFF.

This clonotype was seen only a few times. V is TRBV7-2 and J is TRBJ1-1; D not certain. Deletions cut 4 bases from V and 6 bases from J, with 6 bases between. Germline V CDR1 and CDR2: SGHTA, FQGNSA. The CDR3 extends over 11 amino acids. For the CDR3, the DNA is TGTGCCAGCAGCTGGTTCGCTGAAGCTTTCTTT. Residues: CASSWFAEAFF.

This clonotype showed up many times. V is TRBV20-1 and J is TRBJ2-1; D might be TRBD2 (5 bases). Germline V CDR1 and CDR2: DFQATT, SNEGSKA (reference sequence). V was pared by 0 bases and J by 8 bases, with 14 bases between. This CDR3 contains 14 residues. The DNA of the CDR3 is TGCAGTGCTAGAGATGGTCCCGGAGCGGATGAGCAGTTCTTC. Protein sequence: CSARDGPGADEQFF.

The rearrangement uses TRBV19 and TRBJ2-7; D unclear. The germline gives CDR1 LNHDA, CDR2 SQIVND (reference sequence). V was shortened by 10 bases and J by 0 bases, with 16 bases between the two germline ends. The CDR3 is 14 amino acids. This CDR3 reads CATRPTPSSYEQYF. The CDR3 DNA reads TGTGCCACCCGCCCAACACCGAGCTCCTACGAGCAGTACTTC.

This clonotype was observed at least ten times. The chain links TRBV2 to TRBJ1-1, with no clear D. This CDR3 has 13 amino acids. Germline CDR1 reads SNHLY; CDR2 reads FYNNEI. The V gene lost 4 bases and the J gene lost 0 bases, with 6 bases spanning the gap. The chain's CDR3 is CASSVELNTEAFF. The CDR3 DNA reads TGTGCCAGCAGTGTAGAGTTGAACACTGAAGCTTTCTTT.

This clonotype has a count of ten or more. CDR3 in amino acids: CSAGTGLAAGPSYNEQFF. In DNA form, the CDR3 reads TGCAGCGCGGGAACGGGACTAGCGGCGGGACCTTCCTACAATGAGCAGTTCTTC. V and J are TRBV29-1 and TRBJ2-1, with 11 bases aligning to TRBD2. CDR3 size: 18 residues. V lost 7 bases to trimming and J lost 1 base; unmatched junction nucleotides: 15. The germline gives CDR1 SQVTM, CDR2 ANQGSEA.

This clonotype was seen many times. The rearrangement uses TRBV12-3 or TRBV12-4 and TRBJ2-5; a possible D gene is TRBD1 (6 bases). The CDR3 runs 14 residues. Between the trimmed V and J ends, which lost 3 bases and 4 bases, there was a span of 12 bases. For the CDR3, the DNA is TGTGCCAGCAGTTTGGGTGCAGGGGCAGAGACCCAGTACTTC. Translating it yields CASSLGAGAETQYF.

This clonotype has a count of ten or more. CDR3 DNA sequence: TGCAGTGCTAGAGAGCACGGAACCTACAATGAGCAGTTCTTC. Its protein product is CSAREHGTYNEQFF. The chain couples TRBV20-1 to TRBJ2-1; D unclear. Germline lookup yields CDR1 DFQATT and CDR2 SNEGSKA (reference sequence). The CDR3 loop spans 14 amino acids. Deletions cut 0 bases from V and 2 bases from J, with 8 bases between.

The rearrangement links TRBV6-1 to TRBJ2-2; 8 bases match TRBD2. Germline V gene lookup returns CDR1 MNHNS and CDR2 SASEGT. The CDR3 consists of 15 residues. J gave up 4 bases and V 6 bases, and 7 bases lay outside the gene matches. CDR3 in amino acids: CASRGLAGGTGELFF. CDR3 DNA: TGTGCCAGCAGAGGACTAGCTGGGGGCACCGGGGAGCTGTTTTTT.

V gene TRBV28 combines with J gene TRBJ1-4, with D possibly TRBD1 on 5 matching bases. Germline-derived CDR1 and CDR2 are MDHEN and SYDVKM. Trimming took 3 bases from V and 6 from J, leaving 11 bases between them. The CDR3 runs to 14 residues. For the CDR3, the DNA is TGTGCCAGCAGTTTGGGACGGATGTATGAAAAACTGTTTTTT. Its translation: CASSLGRMYEKLFF.

This clonotype was observed many times. The chain couples TRBV20-1 to TRBJ2-5; possibly TRBD2 for D (6 bases). CDR1 is DFQATT, CDR2 SNEGSKA, per germline (reference sequence). The CDR3 covers 15 residues. Trimming pared 0 bases from V and 0 bases from J, leaving 11 bases between. The CDR3 spells CSARDPGVNQETQYF. CDR3 bases: TGCAGTGCTAGAGACCCGGGAGTTAACCAAGAGACCCAGTACTTC.

This clonotype was observed many times. The rearrangement links TRBV7-9 to TRBJ2-5, with D maybe TRBD1 (6 bases). With 5 bases removed from V and 14 bases from J, the gap between germline ends came to 15 bases. The germline gives CDR1 SEHNR, CDR2 FQNEAQ (reference sequence). The CDR3 loop spans 11 amino acids. Here the CDR3 reads CASSGGPTGYF. The CDR3 DNA is TGTGCCAGCAGCGGGGGCCCAACAGGTTACTTC.

The chain employs TRBV2 and TRBJ2-7, with 8 bases aligning to TRBD1. CDR1 SNHLY and CDR2 FYNNEI come from the germline V gene. The V gene end was trimmed by 5 bases and the J gene end by 8 bases; junction bases not matched to a gene: 8. The CDR3 is made up of 13 amino acids. CDR3 residues: CASSPPGQDKQYF. For the CDR3, the DNA is TGTGCCAGCAGTCCTCCGGGACAGGACAAGCAGTACTTC.

This clonotype was found many times. The chain employs TRBV28 and TRBJ1-2, with 7 positions matching TRBD1. Germline loops: CDR1 MDHEN, CDR2 SYDVKM. V lost 6 bases to trimming and J lost 6 bases; unmatched junction nucleotides: 16. The CDR3 extends over 16 amino acids. The CDR3: CASRYTGGGEGDGYTF. The CDR3, as DNA: TGTGCCAGCAGATACACGGGAGGGGGCGAGGGTGATGGCTACACCTTC.

The chain carries TRBV5-1 and TRBJ2-5, with 10 bases identical to TRBD2. The CDR3 covers 14 residues. V shed 2 bases and J 3 bases; nucleotides not matched to a gene: 1. Germline V CDR1 and CDR2: SGHRS, YFSETQ. The CDR3 DNA reads TGCGCCAGCAGCTTCAGCGGGAGGGAAGAGACCCAGTACTTC. Residues: CASSFSGREETQYF.

This clonotype was recorded many times. The chain combines TRBV28 with TRBJ2-6, with 7 bases lining up with TRBD1. CDR3 length: 17 amino acids. With 5 bases clipped from V and 0 bases from J, the junction kept 7 bases outside the gene matches. The V gene's germline CDR1 is MDHEN and CDR2 SYDVKM. The CDR3 loop is CASSQSRDSSGANVLTF. The CDR3, as DNA: TGTGCCAGCAGTCAATCCCGGGACAGCTCTGGGGCCAACGTCCTGACTTTC.

This clonotype was found many times. The rearrangement links TRBV28 to TRBJ2-6, with D unclear. V dropped 7 bases and J dropped 2 bases, with 21 bases sitting between them. Germline assignment: CDR1 MDHEN and CDR2 SYDVKM. CDR3 length: 18 amino acids. The CDR3 here is CASTSTLNLGAGANVLTF. As DNA, the CDR3 is TGTGCCAGCACCTCCACTTTAAATCTGGGTGCTGGGGCCAACGTCCTGACTTTC.

This clonotype has a handful of counts. The chain joins TRBV3-1 to TRBJ2-7; D possibly corresponds to TRBD1 (6 bases). The V end was cut by 3 bases, the J end by 5 bases, with 14 bases between. Germline CDR1 is LGHDT and CDR2 is YNNKEL (reference sequence). This CDR3 spans 14 amino acids. CDR3 loop: CASSQRQVGHEQYF. DNA of the CDR3: TGTGCCAGCAGCCAGCGACAGGTAGGTCACGAGCAGTACTTC.